These T cell receptor beta chains were read from a single sample in a study of T cells expressing NK-cell markers. TCRdb reanalyzed the 5' RACE reads, giving one entry per CDR3 protein sequence and no DNA. The sample has 150,000 to 160,000 distinct CDR3 sequences. The sample was blood T cells: a sorted CD56 or NKG2C T cell subset, CD4+ or CD8+ T cells, or bulk PBMC T cells (not recorded which). These receptors came from a woman aged 45-65 years in good health. CDR3s include the opening cysteine and the closing phenylalanine or tryptophan. The order of the fields is J gene, V gene, CDR3 protein.

j_gene: TRBJ2-7; v_gene: TRBV12-3/TRBV12-4; CDR3aa: CASTEGVNPWSSYEQYF
j_gene: TRBJ2-1; v_gene: TRBV20-1; CDR3aa: CSARTEGSSYNEQFF
j_gene: TRBJ2-5; v_gene: TRBV12-3/TRBV12-4; CDR3aa: CASSTDVIDRGYF
j_gene: TRBJ2-3; v_gene: TRBV3-1; CDR3aa: CASSSKSDTQYF
j_gene: TRBJ2-1; v_gene: TRBV12-3/TRBV12-4; CDR3aa: CASSLTGRAGVNEQFF
j_gene: TRBJ2-3; v_gene: TRBV6-2/TRBV6-3; CDR3aa: CASILAVGADTQYF
j_gene: TRBJ2-1; v_gene: TRBV14; CDR3aa: CASSSWTSQTYNEQFF
j_gene: TRBJ2-1; v_gene: TRBV6-4; CDR3aa: CASSVGAERYNEQFF
j_gene: TRBJ2-5; v_gene: TRBV7-2; CDR3aa: CASSWARTQETQYF
j_gene: TRBJ2-1; v_gene: TRBV14; CDR3aa: CASSPGPGTSSYNEQFF
j_gene: TRBJ2-5; v_gene: TRBV3-1; CDR3aa: CASSHGLAGQPQETQYF
j_gene: TRBJ2-1; v_gene: TRBV19; CDR3aa: CASSMWGNEQFF
j_gene: TRBJ2-2; v_gene: TRBV15; CDR3aa: CATSPWGGTNTGELFF
j_gene: TRBJ2-1; v_gene: TRBV29-1; CDR3aa: CSVPITSWNEQFF
j_gene: TRBJ2-2; v_gene: TRBV5-4; CDR3aa: CASSWSRSGELFF
j_gene: TRBJ2-2; v_gene: TRBV20-1; CDR3aa: CSARDKAGGRYTGELFF
j_gene: TRBJ2-7; v_gene: TRBV2; CDR3aa: CASKWTAAYEQYF
j_gene: TRBJ2-5; v_gene: TRBV7-9; CDR3aa: CASSFPGASGSTGETQYF
j_gene: TRBJ2-6; v_gene: TRBV5-1; CDR3aa: CASSWGSGANVLTF
j_gene: TRBJ2-2; v_gene: TRBV3-1; CDR3aa: CASSDTQTGQGNTGELFF
j_gene: TRBJ2-1; v_gene: TRBV11-2; CDR3aa: CASSLRDHNEQFF
j_gene: TRBJ2-1; v_gene: TRBV20-1; CDR3aa: CSARGLAGVLNEQFF
j_gene: TRBJ2-2; v_gene: TRBV27; CDR3aa: CASSFGLLNTGELFF
j_gene: TRBJ1-1; v_gene: TRBV11-2; CDR3aa: CASSLEIWGPEAFF
j_gene: TRBJ2-7; v_gene: TRBV5-1; CDR3aa: CASAWGYEQYF
j_gene: TRBJ1-1; v_gene: TRBV10-3; CDR3aa: CATRDDRANTEAFF
j_gene: TRBJ2-2; v_gene: TRBV25-1; CDR3aa: CASSEYSHPNTGELFF
j_gene: TRBJ1-5; v_gene: TRBV24-1; CDR3aa: CATSDSGGESNQPQHF
j_gene: TRBJ2-7; v_gene: TRBV4-1; CDR3aa: CASSLNSGRAREQYF
j_gene: TRBJ2-1; v_gene: TRBV29-1; CDR3aa: CSANEPNYNEQFF
j_gene: TRBJ2-3; v_gene: TRBV9; CDR3aa: CASSPEGGEPDTQYF
j_gene: TRBJ2-1; v_gene: TRBV12-3/TRBV12-4; CDR3aa: CASSLPSPAGHHEQFF
j_gene: TRBJ2-3; v_gene: TRBV9; CDR3aa: CASSSSPGPDTQYF